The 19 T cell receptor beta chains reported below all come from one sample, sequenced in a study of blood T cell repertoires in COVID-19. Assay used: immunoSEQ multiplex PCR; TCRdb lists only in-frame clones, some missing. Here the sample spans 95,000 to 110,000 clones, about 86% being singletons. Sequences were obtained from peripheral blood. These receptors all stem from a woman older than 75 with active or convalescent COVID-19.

The CDR3 sequence is CATSDLTLAYEQFF. The CDR3 DNA sequence: TGTGCCACCAGTGATCTGACACTAGCGTATGAGCAGTTCTTC. The rearrangement links TRBV24-1 to TRBJ2-1; 7 bases are a match to TRBD2. This CDR3 comprises 14 residues. With 3 bases clipped from V and 8 bases from J, the junction kept 6 bases outside the gene matches. Germline CDR1 and CDR2: KGHDR and SFDVKD.

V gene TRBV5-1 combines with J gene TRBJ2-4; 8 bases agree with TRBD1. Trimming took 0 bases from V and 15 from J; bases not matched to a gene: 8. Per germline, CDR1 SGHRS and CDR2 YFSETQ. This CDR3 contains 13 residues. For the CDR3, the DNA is TGCGCCAGCAGCTTGGGACAGGGGCCAGGGCGGTACTTC. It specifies CASSLGQGPGRYF.

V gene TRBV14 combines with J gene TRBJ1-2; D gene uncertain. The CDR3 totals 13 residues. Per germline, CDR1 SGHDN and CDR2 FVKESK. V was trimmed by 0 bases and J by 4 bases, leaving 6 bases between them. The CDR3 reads CASSQELSYGYTF. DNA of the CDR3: TGTGCCAGCAGCCAAGAACTTAGCTATGGCTACACCTTC.

The CDR3 is CASSSLRENYNSPLHF. CDR3 nucleotide sequence: TGTGCCAGCAGCTCCCTGCGAGAAAACTATAATTCACCCCTCCACTTT. The chain carries TRBV5-8 and TRBJ1-6; D unresolved. The CDR3 runs to 16 residues. Germline loops: CDR1 SGHTS, CDR2 YDEGEE. Trimming took off 3 bases at V and 3 bases at J, with 13 bases between the two ends.

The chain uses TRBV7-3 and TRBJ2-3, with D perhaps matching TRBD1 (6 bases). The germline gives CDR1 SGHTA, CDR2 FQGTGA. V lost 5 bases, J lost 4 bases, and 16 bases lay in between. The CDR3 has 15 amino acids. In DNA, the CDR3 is TGTGCCAGCAGCCCCAGGGGTTGGGGTGCAGATACGCAGTATTTT. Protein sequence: CASSPRGWGADTQYF.

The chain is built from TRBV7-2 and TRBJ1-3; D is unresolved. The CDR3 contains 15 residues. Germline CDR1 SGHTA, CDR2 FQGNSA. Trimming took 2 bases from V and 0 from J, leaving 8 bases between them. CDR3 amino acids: CASSLTVNSGNTIYF. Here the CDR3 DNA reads TGTGCCAGCAGCTTAACGGTGAACTCTGGAAACACCATATATTTT.

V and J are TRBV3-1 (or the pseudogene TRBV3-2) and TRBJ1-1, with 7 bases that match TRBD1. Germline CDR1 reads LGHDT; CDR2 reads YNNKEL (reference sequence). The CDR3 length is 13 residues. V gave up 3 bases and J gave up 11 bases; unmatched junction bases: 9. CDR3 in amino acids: CASSHNRGIGAFF. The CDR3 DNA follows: TGTGCCAGCAGCCACAACAGGGGTATAGGGGCTTTCTTT.

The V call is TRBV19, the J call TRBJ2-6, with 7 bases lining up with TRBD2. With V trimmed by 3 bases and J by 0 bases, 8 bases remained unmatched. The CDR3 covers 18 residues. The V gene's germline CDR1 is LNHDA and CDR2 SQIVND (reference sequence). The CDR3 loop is CASSMGTKFLSGANVLTF. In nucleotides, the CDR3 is TGTGCCAGTAGTATGGGGACTAAATTTCTCTCTGGGGCCAACGTCCTGACTTTC.

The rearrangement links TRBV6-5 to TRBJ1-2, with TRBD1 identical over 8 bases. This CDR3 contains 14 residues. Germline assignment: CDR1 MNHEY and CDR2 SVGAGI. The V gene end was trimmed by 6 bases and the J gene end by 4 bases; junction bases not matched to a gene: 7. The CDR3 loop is CASRGTGRGYGYTF. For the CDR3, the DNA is TGTGCCAGCAGGGGGACAGGAAGGGGCTATGGCTACACCTTC.

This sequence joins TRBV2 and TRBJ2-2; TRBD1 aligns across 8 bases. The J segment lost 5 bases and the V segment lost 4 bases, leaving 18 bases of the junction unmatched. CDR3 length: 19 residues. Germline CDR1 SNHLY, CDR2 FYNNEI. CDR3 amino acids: CASSVMEGQGAIWTGELFF. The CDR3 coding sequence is TGTGCCAGCAGTGTAATGGAGGGGCAGGGGGCTATCTGGACCGGGGAGCTGTTTTTT.

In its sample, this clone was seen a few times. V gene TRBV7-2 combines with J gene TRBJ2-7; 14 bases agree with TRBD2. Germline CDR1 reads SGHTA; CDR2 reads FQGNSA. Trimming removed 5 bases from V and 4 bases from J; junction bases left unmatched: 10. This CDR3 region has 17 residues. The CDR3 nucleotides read TGTGCCAGCAGCCGCCAACCCGGGACTAGCGGGAGTTACGAGCAGTACTTC. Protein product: CASSRQPGTSGSYEQYF.

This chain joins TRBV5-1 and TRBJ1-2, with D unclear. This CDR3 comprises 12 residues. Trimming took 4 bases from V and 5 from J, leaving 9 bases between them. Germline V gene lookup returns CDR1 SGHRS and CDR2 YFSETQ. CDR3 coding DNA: TGCGCCAGCAGCCCGGGAGAATATGGCTACACCTTC. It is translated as CASSPGEYGYTF.

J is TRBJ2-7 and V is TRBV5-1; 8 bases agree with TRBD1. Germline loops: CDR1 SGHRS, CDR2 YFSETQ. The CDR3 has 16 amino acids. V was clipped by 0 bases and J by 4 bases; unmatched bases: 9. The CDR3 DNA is TGCGCCAGCAGCTTGGAGGCAGGGGGCTTCGGGTACGAGCAGTACTTC. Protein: CASSLEAGGFGYEQYF.

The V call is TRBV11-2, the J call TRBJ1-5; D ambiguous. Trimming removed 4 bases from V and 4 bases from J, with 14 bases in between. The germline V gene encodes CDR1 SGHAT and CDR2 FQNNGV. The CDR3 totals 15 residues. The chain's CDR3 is CASSSTTGGNQPQHF. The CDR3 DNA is TGTGCCAGCAGCTCCACAACGGGTGGGAATCAGCCCCAGCATTTT.

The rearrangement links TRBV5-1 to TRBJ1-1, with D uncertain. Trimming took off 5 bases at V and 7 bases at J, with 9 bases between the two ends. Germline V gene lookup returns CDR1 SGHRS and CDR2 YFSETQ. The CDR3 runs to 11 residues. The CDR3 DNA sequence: TGCGCCAGCAGTCTACGGGATGAAGCTTTCTTT. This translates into CASSLRDEAFF.

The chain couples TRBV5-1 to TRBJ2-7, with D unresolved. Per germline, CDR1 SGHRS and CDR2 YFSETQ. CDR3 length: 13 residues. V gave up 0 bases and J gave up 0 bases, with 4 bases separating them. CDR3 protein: CASSLDNSYEQYF. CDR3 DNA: TGCGCCAGCAGCTTGGACAACTCCTACGAGCAGTACTTC.

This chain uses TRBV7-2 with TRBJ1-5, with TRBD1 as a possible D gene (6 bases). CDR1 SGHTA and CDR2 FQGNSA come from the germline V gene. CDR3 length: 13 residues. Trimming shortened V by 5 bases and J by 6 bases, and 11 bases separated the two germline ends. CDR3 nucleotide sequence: TGTGCCAGCAGCATAACAGGGATTCAGCCCCAGCATTTT. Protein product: CASSITGIQPQHF. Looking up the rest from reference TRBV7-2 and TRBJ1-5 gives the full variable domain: GAGVSQSPSNKVTEKGKDVELRCDPISGHTALYWYRQSLGQGLEFLIYFQGNSAPDKSGLPSDRFSAERTGGSVSTLTIQRTQQEDSAVYLCASSITGIQPQHFGDGTRLSIL.

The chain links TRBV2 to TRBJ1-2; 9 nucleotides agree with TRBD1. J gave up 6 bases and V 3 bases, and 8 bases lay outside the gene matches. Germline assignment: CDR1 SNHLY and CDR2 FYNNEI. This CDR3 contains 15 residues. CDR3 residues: CASSDWGTGRDGYTF. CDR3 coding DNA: TGTGCCAGCAGTGATTGGGGGACAGGGCGAGATGGCTACACCTTC.

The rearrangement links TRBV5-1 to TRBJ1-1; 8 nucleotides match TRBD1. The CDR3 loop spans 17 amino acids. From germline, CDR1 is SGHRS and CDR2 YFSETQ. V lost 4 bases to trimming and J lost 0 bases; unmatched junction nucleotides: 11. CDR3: CASSVGQAHGMNTEAFF. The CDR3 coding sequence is TGCGCCAGCAGCGTGGGACAGGCTCACGGAATGAACACTGAAGCTTTCTTT.